This is a list of T cell receptor beta chains from one sample in a study of blood T cell repertoires in COVID-19. Libraries were prepared by immunoSEQ multiplex PCR; TCRdb keeps only in-frame clonotypes and omits some of them. The sample yields fewer than 250,000 clones, around 81% seen once. Sequencing used peripheral blood. Every receptor here comes from a man in his 60s with COVID-19, enrolled during active disease. The CDR3 runs from the conserved cysteine through the conserved F or W. Fields, in order: V gene, CDR3 length, J gene, clone size, D gene, CDR3 protein, CDR3 DNA. A D gene is named only where the DNA matches it firmly. Clone size is given for some rows only: seen once, a few or many times, or a class if the clone is expanded.

V gene: TRBV5-4
CDR3 length: 17
J gene: TRBJ2-2
clone size: once
D gene: TRBD1
CDR3 protein: CASSSDRGRRNAGELFF
CDR3 DNA: TGTGCCAGCAGCTCGGACAGGGGGCGGAGGAATGCCGGGGAGCTGTTTTTT

V gene: TRBV18
CDR3 length: 12
J gene: TRBJ1-1
clone size: NA
D gene: NA
CDR3 protein: CASSPGGPEAFF
CDR3 DNA: TGTGCCAGCTCACCCGGGGGACCCGAAGCTTTCTTT

V gene: TRBV7-9
CDR3 length: 14
J gene: TRBJ1-6
clone size: NA
D gene: TRBD1
CDR3 protein: CASSPGGFDSPLHF
CDR3 DNA: TGTGCCAGCAGCCCAGGGGGTTTTGATTCACCCCTCCACTTT

V gene: TRBV7-3
CDR3 length: 15
J gene: TRBJ2-1
clone size: NA
D gene: TRBD2
CDR3 protein: CASSSLAGGGNEQFF
CDR3 DNA: TGTGCCAGCAGCTCCTTAGCTGGGGGAGGGAATGAGCAGTTCTTC

V gene: TRBV5-4
CDR3 length: 13
J gene: TRBJ1-2
clone size: NA
D gene: NA
CDR3 protein: CASSLGQDYGYTF
CDR3 DNA: TGTGCCAGCAGCCTGGGGCAGGACTATGGCTACACCTTC

V gene: TRBV28
CDR3 length: 15
J gene: TRBJ2-7
clone size: NA
D gene: TRBD2
CDR3 protein: CASSRGLAGLREQYF
CDR3 DNA: TGTGCCAGCAGCCGAGGACTAGCGGGCCTCCGGGAGCAGTACTTC

V gene: TRBV19
CDR3 length: 19
J gene: TRBJ2-1
clone size: NA
D gene: TRBD1
CDR3 protein: CASSIDRGGGQGISNEQFF
CDR3 DNA: TGTGCCAGTAGTATAGATCGGGGAGGGGGACAGGGAATTTCCAATGAGCAGTTCTTC

V gene: TRBV28
CDR3 length: 14
J gene: TRBJ1-1
clone size: NA
D gene: NA
CDR3 protein: CASLRGGRNTEAFF
CDR3 DNA: TGTGCCAGCCTTAGGGGGGGTAGGAACACTGAAGCTTTCTTT

V gene: TRBV29-1
CDR3 length: 12
J gene: TRBJ1-1
clone size: once
D gene: NA
CDR3 protein: CSGGDYWVRAFF
CDR3 DNA: TGCAGCGGGGGGGACTACTGGGTTCGAGCTTTCTTT

V gene: TRBV19
CDR3 length: 15
J gene: TRBJ1-1
clone size: NA
D gene: NA
CDR3 protein: CASSIGYRRVSEAFF
CDR3 DNA: TGTGCCAGTAGTATTGGGTACAGGCGAGTATCGGAAGCTTTCTTT

V gene: TRBV6-6
CDR3 length: 16
J gene: TRBJ1-1
clone size: NA
D gene: TRBD1
CDR3 protein: CASSFPPDRVYTEAFF
CDR3 DNA: TGTGCCAGCAGTTTCCCCCCGGACAGGGTTTACACTGAAGCTTTCTTT

V gene: TRBV6-1
CDR3 length: 14
J gene: TRBJ1-1
clone size: once
D gene: NA
CDR3 protein: CASSELGGVDEAFF
CDR3 DNA: TGTGCCAGCAGTGAACTCGGAGGCGTAGACGAAGCTTTCTTT

V gene: TRBV28
CDR3 length: 15
J gene: TRBJ1-1
clone size: NA
D gene: NA
CDR3 protein: CASSVTGPMNTEAFF
CDR3 DNA: TGTGCCAGCAGCGTAACAGGTCCCATGAACACTGAAGCTTTCTTT

V gene: TRBV15
CDR3 length: 12
J gene: TRBJ1-1
clone size: NA
D gene: TRBD1
CDR3 protein: CATGTGATEAFF
CDR3 DNA: TGTGCCACCGGGACAGGGGCCACTGAAGCTTTCTTT

V gene: TRBV23-1
CDR3 length: 14
J gene: TRBJ1-5
clone size: NA
D gene: NA
CDR3 protein: CASSQTNSNQPQHF
CDR3 DNA: TGCGCCAGCAGTCAAACAAATAGCAATCAGCCCCAGCATTTT

V gene: TRBV18
CDR3 length: 14
J gene: TRBJ1-2
clone size: NA
D gene: NA
CDR3 protein: CASSPGQNLYGYTF
CDR3 DNA: TGTGCCAGCTCACCAGGACAGAACCTCTATGGCTACACCTTC

V gene: TRBV6-2/TRBV6-3
CDR3 length: 14
J gene: TRBJ1-6
clone size: NA
D gene: TRBD1
CDR3 protein: CASSYPDRGSPLHF
CDR3 DNA: TGTGCCAGCAGTTACCCGGACAGGGGCTCACCCCTCCACTTT

V gene: TRBV3-1/TRBV3-2
CDR3 length: 14
J gene: TRBJ1-1
clone size: NA
D gene: NA
CDR3 protein: CASSRGLLNTEAFF
CDR3 DNA: TGTGCCAGCAGCCGCGGGCTGTTGAACACTGAAGCTTTCTTT

V gene: TRBV19
CDR3 length: 13
J gene: TRBJ1-2
clone size: many
D gene: TRBD1
CDR3 protein: CASSWTGGSGYTF
CDR3 DNA: TGTGCCAGTAGTTGGACAGGGGGAAGTGGCTACACCTTC

V gene: TRBV10-3
CDR3 length: 11
J gene: TRBJ2-3
clone size: NA
D gene: NA
CDR3 protein: CAISDRDTQYF
CDR3 DNA: TGTGCCATCAGTGATAGAGATACGCAGTATTTT

V gene: TRBV28
CDR3 length: 14
J gene: TRBJ1-1
clone size: NA
D gene: NA
CDR3 protein: CASSFGLMNTEAFF
CDR3 DNA: TGTGCCAGCAGTTTCGGACTGATGAACACTGAAGCTTTCTTT

V gene: TRBV7-8
CDR3 length: 14
J gene: TRBJ2-7
clone size: NA
D gene: NA
CDR3 protein: CASSSMRASYEQYF
CDR3 DNA: TGTGCCAGCAGCTCAATGAGGGCCTCCTACGAGCAGTACTTC

V gene: TRBV10-2
CDR3 length: 13
J gene: TRBJ1-1
clone size: NA
D gene: NA
CDR3 protein: CASKIGGNTEAFF
CDR3 DNA: TGCGCCAGCAAGATTGGAGGGAACACTGAAGCTTTCTTT

V gene: TRBV9
CDR3 length: 15
J gene: TRBJ2-5
clone size: NA
D gene: TRBD1
CDR3 protein: CASSVGTGQGETQYF
CDR3 DNA: TGTGCCAGCAGCGTTGGGACAGGGCAAGGAGAGACCCAGTACTTC

V gene: TRBV6-1
CDR3 length: 16
J gene: TRBJ2-7
clone size: NA
D gene: NA
CDR3 protein: CASSEAKIGLLYEQYF
CDR3 DNA: TGTGCCAGCAGTGAAGCCAAGATTGGACTTCTCTACGAGCAGTACTTC

V gene: TRBV5-1
CDR3 length: 15
J gene: TRBJ2-7
clone size: NA
D gene: TRBD1
CDR3 protein: CASSLAGTGFYEQYF
CDR3 DNA: TGCGCCAGCAGCTTGGCCGGGACAGGATTCTACGAGCAGTACTTC

V gene: TRBV10-3
CDR3 length: 11
J gene: TRBJ1-1
clone size: NA
D gene: TRBD1
CDR3 protein: CAMGDREEAFF
CDR3 DNA: TGTGCCATGGGGGACAGGGAGGAGGCTTTCTTT

V gene: TRBV7-9
CDR3 length: 16
J gene: TRBJ2-5
clone size: NA
D gene: TRBD2
CDR3 protein: CASEASGRREQETQYF
CDR3 DNA: TGTGCCAGCGAGGCTAGCGGGAGAAGGGAGCAAGAGACCCAGTACTTC

V gene: TRBV20-1
CDR3 length: 11
J gene: TRBJ1-1
clone size: NA
D gene: NA
CDR3 protein: CSARGNREAFF
CDR3 DNA: TGCAGTGCCCGGGGGAACAGAGAAGCTTTCTTT

V gene: TRBV7-2
CDR3 length: 14
J gene: TRBJ1-2
clone size: NA
D gene: TRBD1
CDR3 protein: CASSLAQGYYGYTF
CDR3 DNA: TGTGCCAGCAGCTTAGCACAGGGGTACTATGGCTACACCTTC

V gene: TRBV5-1
CDR3 length: 16
J gene: TRBJ1-3
clone size: few
D gene: NA
CDR3 protein: CASSLSQGSIGNTIYF
CDR3 DNA: TGCGCCAGCAGCTTGTCCCAGGGGAGCATTGGAAACACCATATATTTT

V gene: TRBV5-1
CDR3 length: 13
J gene: TRBJ2-3
clone size: many
D gene: NA
CDR3 protein: CASSNPELDTQYF
CDR3 DNA: TGCGCCAGCAGCAACCCGGAGCTAGATACGCAGTATTTT

V gene: TRBV12-3/TRBV12-4
CDR3 length: 11
J gene: TRBJ2-7
clone size: NA
D gene: NA
CDR3 protein: CASSRFYEQYF
CDR3 DNA: TGTGCCAGCAGCAGGTTCTACGAGCAGTACTTC

V gene: TRBV7-2
CDR3 length: 15
J gene: TRBJ1-4
clone size: once
D gene: NA
CDR3 protein: CASKRGWATNEKLFF
CDR3 DNA: TGTGCCAGCAAGAGGGGGTGGGCAACTAATGAAAAACTGTTTTTT

V gene: TRBV7-2
CDR3 length: 14
J gene: TRBJ2-7
clone size: few
D gene: NA
CDR3 protein: CASSPDRTSYEQYF
CDR3 DNA: TGTGCCAGCAGCCCTGACAGGACCTCCTACGAGCAGTACTTC

V gene: TRBV5-1
CDR3 length: 16
J gene: TRBJ2-1
clone size: NA
D gene: TRBD2
CDR3 protein: CASSVGVAGWRQEQFF
CDR3 DNA: TGCGCCAGCAGCGTAGGGGTAGCGGGATGGCGTCAGGAGCAGTTCTTC

V gene: TRBV30
CDR3 length: 13
J gene: TRBJ2-5
clone size: NA
D gene: NA
CDR3 protein: CAWTKTVQETQYF
CDR3 DNA: TGTGCCTGGACCAAGACAGTACAAGAGACCCAGTACTTC

V gene: TRBV6-2/TRBV6-3
CDR3 length: 15
J gene: TRBJ1-2
clone size: NA
D gene: NA
CDR3 protein: CASSFPGARVGGYTF
CDR3 DNA: TGTGCCAGCAGTTTTCCAGGGGCCCGGGTAGGAGGCTACACCTTC

V gene: TRBV4-3
CDR3 length: 13
J gene: TRBJ1-6
clone size: NA
D gene: NA
CDR3 protein: CASSQTGGSPLHF
CDR3 DNA: TGCGCCAGCAGCCAGACAGGCGGGTCACCCCTCCACTTT

V gene: TRBV5-6
CDR3 length: 14
J gene: TRBJ1-6
clone size: NA
D gene: NA
CDR3 protein: CASSLQGTNSPLHF
CDR3 DNA: TGTGCCAGCAGTTTACAGGGCACTAATTCACCCCTCCACTTT

V gene: TRBV19
CDR3 length: 14
J gene: TRBJ1-1
clone size: NA
D gene: TRBD1
CDR3 protein: CASNPQGAIAEAFF
CDR3 DNA: TGTGCCAGTAACCCACAGGGGGCTATAGCTGAAGCTTTCTTT

V gene: TRBV6-1
CDR3 length: 14
J gene: TRBJ2-3
clone size: NA
D gene: TRBD2
CDR3 protein: CASSESGTTDTQYF
CDR3 DNA: TGTGCCAGCAGTGAAAGCGGGACCACAGATACGCAGTATTTT